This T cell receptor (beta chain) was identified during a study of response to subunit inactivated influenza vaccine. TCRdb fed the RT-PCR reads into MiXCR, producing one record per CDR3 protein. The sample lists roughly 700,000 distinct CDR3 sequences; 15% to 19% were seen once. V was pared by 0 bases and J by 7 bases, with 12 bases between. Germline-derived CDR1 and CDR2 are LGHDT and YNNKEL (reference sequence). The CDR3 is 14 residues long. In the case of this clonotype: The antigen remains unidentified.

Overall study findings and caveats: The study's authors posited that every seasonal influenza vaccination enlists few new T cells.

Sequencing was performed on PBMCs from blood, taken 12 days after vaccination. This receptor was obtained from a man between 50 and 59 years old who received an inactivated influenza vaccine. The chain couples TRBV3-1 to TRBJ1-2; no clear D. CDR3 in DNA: TGTGCCAGCAGCCAAGAGGAGGGAGGTGTTGGCTACACCTTC. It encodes CASSQEEGGVGYTF.